Listed below are T cell receptor beta chains from one sample, sequenced in a study of cytomegalovirus exposure and HLA in healthy donors. Here immunoSEQ multiplex PCR was the method, and the copy in TCRdb shows in-frame clones only, minus some. Here the sample spans roughly 120,000 clones, about 91% being singletons. The specimen was PBMCs. The receptors stem from a man aged 18 to 30 in good health and CMV-seronegative. The CDR3 runs from the conserved cysteine through the conserved F or W. The D gene is left open where the match is weak.

D: NA
V: TRBV30
J: TRBJ1-2
DNA: TGTGCCTGGAGTCAGGGCACCTATGGCTACACCTTC
CDR3: CAWSQGTYGYTF

D: TRBD1
V: TRBV2
J: TRBJ1-1
DNA: TGTGCCAGCAGTGAGCTTACAGGGGCCGCTGAAGCTTTCTTT
CDR3: CASSELTGAAEAFF

D: TRBD1
V: TRBV28
J: TRBJ1-1
DNA: TGTGCCGGAGGGACAGGGGCGAGACGAACTGAAGCTTTCTTT
CDR3: CAGGTGARRTEAFF

D: TRBD2
V: TRBV11-2
J: TRBJ2-7
DNA: TGTGCCAGCAGCTGGGCCCGGGCTAGCGGTTACGAGCAGTACTTC
CDR3: CASSWARASGYEQYF

D: NA
V: TRBV7-2
J: TRBJ1-1
DNA: TGTGCCAGCAGCCAAGACAGTTATGAAGCTTTCTTT
CDR3: CASSQDSYEAFF

D: NA
V: TRBV6-1
J: TRBJ2-1
DNA: TGTGCCACACAGAGTAACTCCCGAATGCGAAATGAGCAGTTCTTC
CDR3: CATQSNSRMRNEQFF

D: TRBD2
V: TRBV19
J: TRBJ2-1
DNA: TGTGCCAGTAAACTACTAGCGGACTACAATGAGCAGTTCTTC
CDR3: CASKLLADYNEQFF

D: NA
V: TRBV4-3
J: TRBJ1-2
DNA: TGCGCCAGCAGCCAAGGTGGAGGAAGCTATGGCTACACCTTC
CDR3: CASSQGGGSYGYTF

D: TRBD2
V: TRBV10-3
J: TRBJ2-7
DNA: TGTGCCATCAGTGAGCGGGGACTAGTCGTCGAGCAGTACTTC
CDR3: CAISERGLVVEQYF

D: TRBD1
V: TRBV5-1
J: TRBJ2-7
DNA: TGCGCCAGCAGGGCCTGGACAGGGAGCTCCTACGAGCAGTACTTC
CDR3: CASRAWTGSSYEQYF

D: TRBD1
V: TRBV28
J: TRBJ2-1
DNA: TGTGCCAGCAGTCCAACAGGGGTCCCCTACAATGAGCAGTTCTTC
CDR3: CASSPTGVPYNEQFF

D: TRBD1
V: TRBV7-9
J: TRBJ2-1
DNA: TGTGCCAGCTCGACAGGGGGCGCAAAGAATGAGCAGTTCTTC
CDR3: CASSTGGAKNEQFF

D: TRBD1
V: TRBV15
J: TRBJ1-4
DNA: TGTGCCACCAGCAGGGACAGGGGGAGTGCAACTAATGAAAAACTGTTTTTT
CDR3: CATSRDRGSATNEKLFF

D: TRBD1
V: TRBV28
J: TRBJ2-2
DNA: TGTGCCAGCAGCCGTGCCAGGGGGCGACGTCCCACCGGGGAGCTGTTTTTT
CDR3: CASSRARGRRPTGELFF

D: TRBD1
V: TRBV2
J: TRBJ2-2
DNA: TGTGCCAGCAGCGACCCGGGACAGGGGGTAACCGGGGAGCTGTTTTTT
CDR3: CASSDPGQGVTGELFF

D: TRBD1
V: TRBV10-3
J: TRBJ2-7
DNA: TGTGCCATCAGTGCATCCCAGGGGGAGTACGAGCAGTACTTC
CDR3: CAISASQGEYEQYF

D: NA
V: TRBV21-1
J: TRBJ1-2
DNA: TGTGCCAGCAGCAAAGCGGGCGGAGCGGATGGCTACACCTTC
CDR3: CASSKAGGADGYTF

D: NA
V: TRBV7-9
J: TRBJ1-5
DNA: TGTGCCAGCAGCTGTCCGGACATCTGGGTCAGCAATCAGCCCCAGCATTTT
CDR3: CASSCPDIWVSNQPQHF

D: NA
V: TRBV19
J: TRBJ1-1
DNA: TGTGCCAGTAGTATAGATCCGGGGACTGAAGCTTTCTTT
CDR3: CASSIDPGTEAFF

D: NA
V: TRBV18
J: TRBJ1-4
DNA: TGTGCCAGCTCAGCCGGACAGAATGAAAAACTGTTTTTT
CDR3: CASSAGQNEKLFF

D: NA
V: TRBV10-3
J: TRBJ1-1
DNA: TGTGCCATCAGACGGGACTTTGACGGCTTGGGGAACACTGAAGCTTTCTTT
CDR3: CAIRRDFDGLGNTEAFF